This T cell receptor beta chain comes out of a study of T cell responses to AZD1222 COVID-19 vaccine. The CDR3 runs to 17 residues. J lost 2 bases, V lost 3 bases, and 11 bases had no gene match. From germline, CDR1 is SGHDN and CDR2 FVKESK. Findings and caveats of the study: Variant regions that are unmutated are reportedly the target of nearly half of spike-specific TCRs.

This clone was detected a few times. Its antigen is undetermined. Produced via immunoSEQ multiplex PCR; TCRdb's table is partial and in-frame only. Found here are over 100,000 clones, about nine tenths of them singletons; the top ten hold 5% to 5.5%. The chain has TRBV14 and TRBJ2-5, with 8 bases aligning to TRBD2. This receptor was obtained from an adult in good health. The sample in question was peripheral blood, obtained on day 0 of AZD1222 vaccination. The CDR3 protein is CASSHRKSGGYQETQYF. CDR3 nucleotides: TGTGCCAGCAGCCATAGGAAGAGCGGGGGATATCAAGAGACCCAGTACTTC.